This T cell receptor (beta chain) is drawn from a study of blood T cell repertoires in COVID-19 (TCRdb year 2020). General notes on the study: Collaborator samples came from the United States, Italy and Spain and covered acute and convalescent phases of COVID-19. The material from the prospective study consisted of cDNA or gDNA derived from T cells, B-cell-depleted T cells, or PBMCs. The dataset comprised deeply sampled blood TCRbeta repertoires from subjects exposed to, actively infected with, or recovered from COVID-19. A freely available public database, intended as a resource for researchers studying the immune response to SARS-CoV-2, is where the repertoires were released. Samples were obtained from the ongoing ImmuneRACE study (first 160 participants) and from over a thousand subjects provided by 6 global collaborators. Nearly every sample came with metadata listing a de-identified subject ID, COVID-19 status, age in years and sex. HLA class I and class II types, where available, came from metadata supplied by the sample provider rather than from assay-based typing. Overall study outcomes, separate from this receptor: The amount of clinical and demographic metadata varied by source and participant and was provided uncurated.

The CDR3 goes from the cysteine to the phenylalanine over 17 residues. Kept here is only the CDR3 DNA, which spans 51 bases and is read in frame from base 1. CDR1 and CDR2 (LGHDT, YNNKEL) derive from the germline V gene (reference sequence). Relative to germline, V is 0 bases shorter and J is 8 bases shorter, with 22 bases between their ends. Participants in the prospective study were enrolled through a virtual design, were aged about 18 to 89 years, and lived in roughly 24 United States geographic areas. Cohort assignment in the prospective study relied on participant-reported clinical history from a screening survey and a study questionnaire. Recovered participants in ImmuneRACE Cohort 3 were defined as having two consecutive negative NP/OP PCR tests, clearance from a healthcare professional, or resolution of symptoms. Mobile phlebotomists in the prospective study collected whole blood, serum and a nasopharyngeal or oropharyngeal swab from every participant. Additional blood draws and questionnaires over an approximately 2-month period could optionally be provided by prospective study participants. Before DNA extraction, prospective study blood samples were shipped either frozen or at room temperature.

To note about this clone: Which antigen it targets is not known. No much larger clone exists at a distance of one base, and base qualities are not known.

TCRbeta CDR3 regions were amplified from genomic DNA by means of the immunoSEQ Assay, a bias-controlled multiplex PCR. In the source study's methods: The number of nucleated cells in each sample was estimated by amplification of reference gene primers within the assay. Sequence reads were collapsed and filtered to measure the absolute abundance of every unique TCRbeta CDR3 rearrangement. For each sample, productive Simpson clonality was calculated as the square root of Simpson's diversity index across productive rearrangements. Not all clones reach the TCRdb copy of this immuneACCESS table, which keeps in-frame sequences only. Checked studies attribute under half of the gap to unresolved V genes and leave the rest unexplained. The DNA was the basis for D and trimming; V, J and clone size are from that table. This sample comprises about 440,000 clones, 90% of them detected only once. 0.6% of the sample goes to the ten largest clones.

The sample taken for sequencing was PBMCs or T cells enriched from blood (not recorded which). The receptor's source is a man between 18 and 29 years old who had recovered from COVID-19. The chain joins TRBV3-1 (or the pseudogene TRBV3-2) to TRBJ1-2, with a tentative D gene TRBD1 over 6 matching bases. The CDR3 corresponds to CASSQDVLPGDDEGYTF. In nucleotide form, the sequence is TGTGCCAGCAGCCAAGATGTTCTGCCAGGGGACGATGAGGGCTACACCTTC.